One and the same sample provided the 5 T cell receptor beta chains below, sequenced in a study of blood T cell repertoires in COVID-19 (dated by TCRdb to between 2020 and 2021). The method behind the library was the immunoSEQ multiplex PCR assay. TCRdb re-hosts the immuneACCESS table, in-frame sequences only. Its copies lack some clones; in the studies checked, an unresolved V gene accounts for under half of them, and the cause for the rest is not known. This sample holds 150,000 to 200,000 clones; 80% to 95% were observed only once. Of the sample, about 5% is held by the ten largest clones. What was sequenced was peripheral blood. These receptor sequences come from a woman between 45 and 60 years old with acute or convalescent COVID-19.

The chain carries TRBV4-3 and TRBJ1-2; 8 bases are a match to TRBD1. Germline loops: CDR1 LGHNA, CDR2 YSLEER. This CDR3 has 17 residues. The trim removed 0 bases at V and 6 bases at J, leaving 12 bases unmatched. The CDR3: CASSQDRGQGWGDGYTF. The CDR3 nucleotides read TGCGCCAGCAGCCAAGATCGCGGACAGGGATGGGGGGATGGCTACACCTTC.

This clone has just a few counts. This chain joins TRBV19 and TRBJ2-7, with 7 nucleotides matching TRBD1. Germline loops: CDR1 LNHDA, CDR2 SQIVND (reference sequence). V lost 2 bases, J lost 6 bases, and 7 bases stayed unmatched. The CDR3 has 14 amino acids. DNA of the CDR3: TGTGCCAGTAGTATAAATGGACAGGCCTCCGAGCAGTACTTC. This translates into CASSINGQASEQYF. Based on the CDR3 plus reference TRBV19 and TRBJ2-7, the full variable domain is DGGITQSPKYLFRKEGQNVTLSCEQNLNHDAMYWYRQDPGQGLRLIYYSQIVNDFQKGDIAEGYSVSREKKESFPLTVTSAQKNPTAFYLCASSINGQASEQYFGPGTRLTVT.

The chain carries TRBV6-5 and TRBJ1-2; 7 nucleotides agree with TRBD1. This CDR3 has 15 amino acids. The germline CDR1 and CDR2 sequences are MNHEY and SVGAGI. The trim removed 0 bases at V and 6 bases at J, leaving 7 bases unmatched. The CDR3 is CASSYSVGGLDGYTF. CDR3 sequence (DNA): TGTGCCAGCAGTTACTCGGTAGGGGGCCTCGATGGCTACACCTTC.

The chain couples TRBV7-8 to TRBJ1-5; D not resolved. CDR3 length: 13 amino acids. V was pared by 4 bases and J by 4 bases, with 8 bases between. In germline, CDR1 is SGHVS, CDR2 FQNEAQ. The CDR3 DNA reads TGTGCCAGCAGCTATCGGGAGAATCAGCCCCAGCATTTT. Amino acids: CASSYRENQPQHF.

The chain is built from TRBV2 and TRBJ1-2; maybe TRBD1 (5 bases). Trimming took off 6 bases at V and 1 base at J, with 9 bases between the two ends. The CDR3 is 13 residues long. The germline gives CDR1 SNHLY, CDR2 FYNNEI. For the CDR3, the DNA is TGTGCCAGCAGGGGACTGGATAACTATGGCTACACCTTC. Translated, it gives CASRGLDNYGYTF.